The subject of this entry is one T cell receptor (beta chain). Its specificity is not known. Indicated time point: week 47, end of study. With topical imiquimod, each dose of the vaccine consisted of 300 ug of mutant IDH1 20-mer peptide. J gave up 0 bases and V 7 bases, and 7 bases lay outside the gene matches. Per the germline V gene, CDR1 is LNHDA and CDR2 is SQIVND (reference sequence). CDR3 length equals 17 residues. Profiling relied on immunoSEQ multiplex PCR, and the TCRdb table lists in-frame clones only, not all of them. Among about 24,000 clones listed, more than 75% were seen once. This record comes from a study of a mutant IDH1 vaccine in newly diagnosed glioma.

The receptor comes from a man aged 40-50 years with glioma. Some clones in this sample may be carry-over from other donors' samples. This chain connects TRBV19 to TRBJ1-4; 11 nucleotides match TRBD1. The material was PBMCs, obtained from a glioma patient whose treatment included an IDH1 peptide vaccine. CDR3 amino acids: CASKGGQGAATNEKLFF. The CDR3 DNA sequence: TGTGCCAGTAAAGGAGGACAGGGGGCTGCAACTAATGAAAAACTGTTTTTT.